The next 10 T cell receptor beta chains were all read from a single sample in a study of T-cell reconstitution after alpha-beta-depleted transplantation in children. Unique molecular identifiers were used in preparing the TCRbeta library. TCRdb reprocessed the PCR reads with MiXCR, giving one entry per CDR3 protein. This table holds around 450,000 distinct CDR3 sequences, around 15% found once. The specimen was PBMCs, mostly from graft donor cells, collected 360 days after TCRalphabeta/CD19-depleted stem cell transplant. These receptors were obtained from a boy in the first two years of life who had a stem cell transplant for Wiskott-Aldrich syndrome, so the T cells may come from the graft donor.

This clonotype came up a few times. This sequence joins TRBV12-3 or TRBV12-4 and TRBJ2-7, with D hard to call. The germline V and J ends were trimmed by 5 bases and 2 bases, with 7 bases remaining between them. This CDR3 spans 12 amino acids. The CDR3 DNA follows: TGTGCCAGCAGTATTGGTCCCTACGAGCAGTACTTC. It specifies CASSIGPYEQYF.

In its sample, this clonotype was seen a few times. The genes are TRBV3-1 and TRBJ2-1; TRBD2 is a possible D gene (5 bases). CDR3 size: 15 residues. Germline V gives CDR1 LGHDT, CDR2 YNNKEL (reference sequence). The germline V and J ends were trimmed by 1 base and 4 bases, with 11 bases remaining between them. The CDR3 nucleotides are TGTGCCAGCAGCCAAGCCCCGAGCGGATACAATGAGCAGTTCTTC. Its protein product is CASSQAPSGYNEQFF.

This clonotype was picked up a small number of times. The chain joins TRBV5-1 to TRBJ2-3; D possibly matches TRBD1 or TRBD2 (6 bases each). Germline V CDR1 and CDR2: SGHRS, YFSETQ. Between the trimmed V and J ends, which lost 7 bases and 0 bases, there was a span of 12 bases. There are 14 residues in the CDR3. The CDR3 nucleotides are TGCGCCAGCCATAAGGGGGGAAGCACAGATACGCAGTATTTT. Translation gives CASHKGGSTDTQYF. Variable domain in full (rest from reference TRBV5-1 and TRBJ2-3): KAGVTQTPRYLIKTRGQQVTLSCSPISGHRSVSWYQQTPGQGLQFLFEYFSETQRNKGNFPGRFSGRQFSNSRSEMNVSTLELGDSALYLCASHKGGSTDTQYFGPGTRLTVL.

This clonotype was seen a handful of times. This sequence joins TRBV28 and TRBJ2-5; D may correspond to TRBD1 or TRBD2 (5 bases each). The ends were cut back, 2 bases at V and 2 bases at J, with 15 bases in the middle. Germline CDR1 reads MDHEN; CDR2 reads SYDVKM. The CDR3 loop spans 16 amino acids. The CDR3 protein is CASSLRRDAVQETQYF. CDR3 DNA sequence: TGTGCCAGCAGTTTACGCCGGGACGCGGTACAAGAGACCCAGTACTTC.

This clonotype has more than one count but fewer than ten. This sequence joins TRBV4-1 and TRBJ2-5; D remains ambiguous. From germline, CDR1 is MGHRA and CDR2 YSYEKL. Trimming removed 0 bases at V and 5 bases at J, with 7 bases between. The CDR3 loop spans 13 amino acids. The CDR3 nucleotides read TGCGCCAGCAGCCAAGATGTGATGGAGACCCAGTACTTC. Protein: CASSQDVMETQYF.

This clonotype was found a few times. V and J are TRBV28 and TRBJ2-5; 7 nucleotides agree with TRBD1. The V gene end was trimmed by 4 bases and the J gene end by 7 bases; junction bases not matched to a gene: 9. The CDR3 totals 14 residues. Germline CDR1 is MDHEN and CDR2 is SYDVKM. The CDR3: CASSSDRVLGTQYF. CDR3 DNA sequence: TGTGCCAGCAGTTCAGACAGGGTTTTAGGGACCCAGTACTTC.

This clonotype showed up many times. This rearrangement joins TRBV20-1 to TRBJ1-4, with a weak D call TRBD1 (6 bases). Deletions cut 2 bases from V and 7 bases from J, with 17 bases between. The CDR3 runs to 15 residues. CDR1 and CDR2 (germline): DFQATT, SNEGSKA (reference sequence). The CDR3, as DNA: TGCAGTGCTAGACGGCGGCAGGGGATGAGTGAAAAACTGTTTTTT. Protein sequence: CSARRRQGMSEKLFF.

The chain has TRBV6-5 and TRBJ2-3; 10 nucleotides match TRBD2. V gave up 0 bases and J gave up 8 bases; unmatched junction bases: 8. Germline V gene data show CDR1 as MNHEY and CDR2 as SVGAGI. CDR3 size: 16 residues. In DNA, the CDR3 is TGTGCCAGCAGTTACTCCTCTAGCGGGAGAAGGGGTACGCAGTATTTT. Amino acid sequence: CASSYSSSGRRGTQYF.

The rearrangement uses TRBV29-1 and TRBJ2-5; unclear D gene. The CDR3 length is 14 residues. V lost 1 base to trimming and J lost 1 base, with 10 bases between them. In germline, CDR1 is SQVTM, CDR2 ANQGSEA. The CDR3 sequence: CSVEVGVSQETQYF. The CDR3 DNA reads TGCAGCGTTGAAGTAGGTGTCAGCCAAGAGACCCAGTACTTC.

This chain joins TRBV18 and TRBJ1-2; 8 bases are a match to TRBD1. J gave up 3 bases and V 2 bases, and 5 bases lay outside the gene matches. Germline V lookup: CDR1 KGHSH, CDR2 LQKENI. This CDR3 has 15 residues. CDR3: CASSPKGQGYYGYTF. The CDR3, as DNA: TGTGCCAGCTCACCAAAAGGACAGGGTTACTATGGCTACACCTTC.